The 20 T cell receptor beta chains below come from one sample, sequenced in a study of shared clonotypes between healthy human individuals (dated by TCRdb to about 2020). The library was produced with the immunoSEQ multiplex PCR assay. In its TCRdb copy, this immuneACCESS table keeps in-frame sequences only and misses some clones. Where compared with another copy, unresolved V genes explain less than half of these, and the others have no known cause. This sample comprises about 2.3 million clones, 90% to 95% of them detected only once. The ten largest clones capture about 0.37% of the sample. The sequencing input was naive CD4+ T cells from PBMCs. The cell subset or site label, read with the paper, signifies: CD45RA+ positively selected. Receptors were obtained from a man between 18 and 35 years old in good health. Some clones in this sample may be carry-over from other donors' samples.

The CDR3 sequence: CASSESRPNTDTQYF. The CDR3 coding sequence is TGCGCCAGCAGTGAGTCCCGGCCCAACACAGATACGCAGTATTTT. The V call is TRBV10-1, the J call TRBJ2-3; D not resolved. The CDR3 length is 15 residues. Germline CDR1 is WNHNN and CDR2 is SYGVQD (reference sequence). V was trimmed by 0 bases and J by 2 bases, leaving 9 bases between them.

The chain uses TRBV2 and TRBJ1-2; D gene unclear. The CDR3 length is 12 residues. Looked up from germline, CDR1 is SNHLY and CDR2 is FYNNEI. The V end was cut by 8 bases, the J end by 3 bases, with 10 bases between. The CDR3 nucleotides read TGTGCCAGCGGGAGTGTGGACTATGGCTACACCTTC. This codes for CASGSVDYGYTF. The full variable domain, completed using reference TRBV2 and TRBJ1-2, is EPEVTQTPSHQVTQMGQEVILRCVPISNHLYFYWYRQILGQKVEFLVSFYNNEISEKSEIFDDQFSVERPDGSNFTLKIRSTKLEDSAMYFCASGSVDYGYTFGSGTRLTVV.

This chain links TRBV11-1 with TRBJ2-7; D is undetermined. This CDR3 has 14 amino acids. Between the trimmed V and J ends, which lost 3 bases and 3 bases, there was a span of 12 bases. The germline V gene encodes CDR1 SGHAT and CDR2 FQDESV (reference sequence). CDR3 amino acids: CASSLGPIRYEQYF. The CDR3 DNA reads as TGTGCCAGCAGCTTGGGTCCTATCCGCTACGAGCAGTACTTC.

This clone was found a few times. The same CDR3 is also encoded by other DNA sequences in this sample. V usage is TRBV28 and J usage is TRBJ1-1; D gene uncertain. V was clipped by 6 bases and J by 0 bases, with 2 bases between them. There are 11 residues in the CDR3. Germline loops: CDR1 MDHEN, CDR2 SYDVKM. The CDR3 sequence is CASRLNTEAFF. CDR3 nucleotide sequence: TGTGCCAGCAGGCTGAACACTGAAGCTTTCTTT.

For the CDR3, the DNA is TGTGCCAGCAGTGTACCTGGCCCCTACGAGCAGTACTTC. It codes for CASSVPGPYEQYF. The chain joins TRBV6-1 to TRBJ2-7; D is unresolved. This CDR3 contains 13 residues. V lost 4 bases, J lost 2 bases, and 9 bases lay in between. Germline assignment: CDR1 MNHNS and CDR2 SASEGT.

This sequence joins TRBV21-1 and TRBJ2-7; whether TRBD2, the table's D call, matches the DNA was not checked. TRBV21-1 is termed a pseudogene. The CDR3 is 17 residues long. The CDR3 spells CASSFFRLSGRKYEQYF. The CDR3 DNA follows: TGTGCCAGCAGCTTTTTCCGACTAAGCGGGAGGAAGTACGAGCAGTACTTC.

The chain combines TRBV19 with TRBJ2-7; weak D call: TRBD2 (6 bases). The CDR3 contains 15 residues. Germline V gives CDR1 LNHDA, CDR2 SQIVND (reference sequence). V was pared by 7 bases and J by 1 base, with 17 bases between. CDR3 residues: CASTATGAKSYEQYF. The CDR3 nucleotides are TGTGCCAGTACCGCCACGGGAGCGAAGTCCTACGAGCAGTACTTC.

The chain uses TRBV9 and TRBJ2-7; TRBD1 aligns across 9 bases. There are 15 residues in the CDR3. The germline CDR1 and CDR2 sequences are SGDLS and YYNGEE. V was pared by 2 bases and J by 6 bases, with 9 bases of the junction left unmatched. The CDR3 spells CASSVNSRDRAEQYF. In DNA form, the CDR3 reads TGTGCCAGCAGCGTTAACTCCCGGGACAGGGCCGAGCAGTACTTC.

V is TRBV29-1 and J is TRBJ2-3; 13 positions agree with TRBD2. V shed 2 bases and J 6 bases; nucleotides not matched to a gene: 5. The CDR3 is 15 residues long. Germline CDR1 and CDR2: SQVTM and ANQGSEA. The CDR3 loop reads CSVEKLAGGSDTQYF. The DNA of the CDR3 is TGCAGCGTTGAAAAACTAGCGGGAGGGTCGGATACGCAGTATTTT.

The rearrangement joins TRBV5-5 to TRBJ2-1, with TRBD1 identical over 9 bases. Trimming removed 4 bases from V and 0 bases from J; junction bases left unmatched: 2. The CDR3 has 15 residues. The germline CDR1 and CDR2 sequences are SGHKS and YYEKEE (reference sequence). The CDR3 loop reads CASSPGQGSYNEQFF. CDR3 DNA sequence: TGTGCCAGCAGCCCGGGACAGGGCTCCTACAATGAGCAGTTCTTC.

As for this clone: Other DNA variants within this sample encode the same CDR3. This chain links TRBV5-1 with TRBJ2-2, with D perhaps given as TRBD1 or TRBD2 (6 bases each). V was clipped by 3 bases and J by 2 bases, with 14 bases between them. CDR3 length: 16 amino acids. Germline loops: CDR1 SGHRS, CDR2 YFSETQ. The DNA of the CDR3 is TGCGCCAGCAGCTCGGAGGGGGGTCTCAACACCGGGGAGCTGTTTTTT. Its translation: CASSSEGGLNTGELFF.

This chain uses TRBV6-5 with TRBJ2-5; D remains unclear. The CDR3 runs 12 residues. V lost 8 bases and J 4 bases, leaving 11 bases between the germline ends. Germline CDR1 and CDR2: MNHEY and SVGAGI. The CDR3 DNA reads TGTGCCAGCTCTTGGGTGGGAGAGACCCAGTACTTC. Translating it yields CASSWVGETQYF.

In regard to this clone: Other nucleotide sequences from this sample produce the same CDR3. The chain combines TRBV18 with TRBJ2-3, with a possible D match to TRBD1 (5 bases). The CDR3 is made up of 15 amino acids. Per the germline V gene, CDR1 is KGHSH and CDR2 is LQKENI. Trimming pared 3 bases from V and 1 base from J, leaving 11 bases between. CDR3 region: CASSPRRVGTDTQYF. The DNA for the CDR3 is TGTGCCAGCTCACCGCGCAGGGTGGGCACAGATACGCAGTATTTT.

The rearrangement uses TRBV5-1 and TRBJ2-1; 7 bases align to TRBD1. V was pared by 1 base and J by 8 bases, with 3 bases of the junction left unmatched. There are 13 residues in the CDR3. The germline V gene has CDR1 SGHRS and CDR2 YFSETQ. The CDR3 DNA is TGCGCCAGCAGCTTGACAGGGGTCGATGAGCAGTTCTTC. Translated, it gives CASSLTGVDEQFF.

This chain uses TRBV7-8 with TRBJ2-3, with D possibly TRBD2 on 5 matching bases. This CDR3 comprises 16 residues. Trimming pared 3 bases from V and 0 bases from J, leaving 13 bases between. Germline values: CDR1 SGHVS, CDR2 FQNEAQ. Here the CDR3 DNA reads TGTGCCAGCAGCTTGAGGGCGTCCCCGAGCACAGATACGCAGTATTTT. It translates to CASSLRASPSTDTQYF.

V gene TRBV7-6 combines with J gene TRBJ2-3; D is unresolved. The CDR3 is 16 residues long. Germline-derived CDR1 and CDR2 are SGHVS and FNYEAQ. Trimming removed 3 bases at V and 11 bases at J, with 24 bases between. The CDR3 coding sequence is TGTGCCAGCAGCTTGGGCCCGGGCACGGATTCGTGGGGGCAGTATTTT. Its translation: CASSLGPGTDSWGQYF.

This clone showed up just once. This sequence joins TRBV5-1 and TRBJ2-2, with 7 bases that match TRBD2. After removal of 4 bases from V and 3 bases from J, the junction contained 12 bases not matched to a gene. The CDR3 loop spans 17 amino acids. Germline V gene sequence: CDR1 SGHRS, CDR2 YFSETQ. The CDR3 DNA reads TGCGCCAGCAGCGATCCCCGGGGGAGGGGTTACACCGGGGAGCTGTTTTTT. The encoded protein is CASSDPRGRGYTGELFF.

This chain joins TRBV18 and TRBJ1-1; a weak D match, TRBD1 (6 bases). The CDR3 consists of 14 residues. The ends were cut back, 3 bases at V and 1 base at J, with 9 bases in the middle. CDR1 and CDR2 from the germline V gene are KGHSH and LQKENI. CDR3 DNA: TGTGCCAGCTCACCTTGGGGACAGAACACTGAAGCTTTCTTT. Amino acids: CASSPWGQNTEAFF.

DNA for the CDR3: TGTGCCAGCACCCTCTTGGGGACCAATCAGCCCCAGCATTTT. This gives the protein CASTLLGTNQPQHF. This chain joins TRBV5-6 and TRBJ1-5; perhaps TRBD1 as D (5 bases). Between the trimmed V and J ends, which lost 6 bases and 3 bases, there was a span of 13 bases. CDR3 length: 14 residues. CDR1 is SGHDT, CDR2 YYEEEE, per germline.

This chain links TRBV6-1 with TRBJ2-7; 8 bases agree with TRBD1. CDR3 length: 15 residues. The junction had 11 bases not matched to a gene; V was cut back by 8 bases and J by 2 bases. Per the germline V gene, CDR1 is MNHNS and CDR2 is SASEGT. CDR3 in amino acids: CASGRQGRFPYEQYF. For the CDR3, the DNA is TGTGCCAGCGGACGACAGGGGAGATTCCCCTACGAGCAGTACTTC.